This TCR beta chain originates from a study of human T cells and chemical hapten exposure. Study overall: The cohort included alopecia areata under or over 50% scalp, totalis and universalis.

This clonotype was counted at least ten times. What it binds is not known. Study-level findings and limits: Relative to control repertoires, expanded TCRs gave rise to significantly more large CDR3 similarity clusters. The study found that DPC sensitization did not change TCRs above 1 in 1000 frequency.

TCRdb recomputed calls from the RACE reads with MiXCR, one row per CDR3 protein. Counted here are 85,000 to 95,000 distinct CDR3 sequences, 11% occurring once; the ten biggest clones make up 2.2%. The germline V gene has CDR1 LNHDA and CDR2 SQIVND (reference sequence). Trimming at V came to 1 base and at J to 7 bases, leaving 5 bases not matched to a gene. This CDR3 region has 16 residues. Time point in this sample: patch test 2, 6 weeks after DPC sensitization. Treatment described: therapeutic diphenylcyclopropenone sensitization with weekly scalp DPC. Material: whole blood, obtained in connection with sensitization to the hapten diphenylcyclopropenone (DPC). This sequence joins TRBV19 and TRBJ2-4; 12 bases match TRBD2. This sequence was found in a man in his forties with alopecia areata. Some clones in this sample may be carry-over from other donors' samples. CDR3 nucleotides: TGTGCCAGTAGTATAGGAGCTAGCGGGAGGGGCAACATTCAGTACTTC. Translated, it gives CASSIGASGRGNIQYF.